These T cell receptor beta chains were read from a single sample in a study of Graves' ophthalmopathy and Graves' hyperthyroidism. TCRdb reanalysed the multiplex PCR reads using MiXCR and keeps one entry per CDR3 protein. The sample gives some 350,000 distinct CDR3 sequences, about a sixth of which show up once; 2.4% is in the top ten. The sequenced sample consisted of peripheral blood. All receptors come from an adult woman with stable Graves' hyperthyroidism. The conserved cysteine and the conserved F or W are not part of the CDR3 here. Clone size is not always given. Where it is, it says once, few, many or a class for expanded clones.

TRBV7-9	TRBJ2-7	many	ASSPRLSHEQY
TRBV7-9	TRBJ2-7	many	ASSSDGRGGY
TRBV6-1	TRBJ2-5	many	AGPRARETQY
TRBV28	TRBJ2-5	many	ASRRQGQETQY
TRBV20-1	TRBJ2-3	few	SAGNLAVRTDTQY
TRBV11-2	TRBJ2-4	many	ASSSYMGIAKNIQY
TRBV28	TRBJ1-2	many	ASTPSEIAYGYT
TRBV30	TRBJ1-5	many	ACGGRSNQPQH
TRBV7-2	TRBJ2-7	many	ASSSAFSTGTYEQY
TRBV12-3/TRBV12-4	TRBJ1-2	many	ASSFVRISNYGYT
TRBV6-2/TRBV6-3	TRBJ2-2	few	ASRPDSPYTGELF
TRBV12-3/TRBV12-4	TRBJ2-4	many	ASSEQGAKNIQY
TRBV5-1	TRBJ2-7	-	ASSLKSRRATYEQY
TRBV7-2	TRBJ1-1	-	ASSLGGGIEAF
TRBV20-1	TRBJ2-7	many	SARGDTDYEQY
TRBV7-9	TRBJ2-5	-	ASSLVSGGPETQY
TRBV3-1	TRBJ1-5	many	ASSPNPNSNQPQH
TRBV28	TRBJ2-5	many	ASGPGPSSETQY
TRBV28	TRBJ1-1	many	ASSGTGRMNTEAF
TRBV29-1	TRBJ2-7	-	SVETSGRLSFEQY
TRBV2	TRBJ2-5	many	ASRLLAGDRAGGTQY
TRBV28	TRBJ1-1	many	ASSFRGLYTEAF
TRBV18	TRBJ2-4	-	ASSPPTSGKAKNIQY
TRBV11-2	TRBJ2-1	many	ASSLAGRGNEQF
TRBV28	TRBJ1-1	-	ASSPGQPEEAF
TRBV27	TRBJ2-5	many	ASSSWGGETQY
TRBV4-2	TRBJ2-5	few	ASSQRLGIEETQY
TRBV12-3/TRBV12-4	TRBJ1-2	many	ASSPRQAASYGYT
TRBV12-3/TRBV12-4	TRBJ2-5	many	ASSLNLPKRETQY
TRBV9	TRBJ2-2	many	ASSVADPTGELF
TRBV10-3	TRBJ2-7	once	AISTTGRKDCEQY
TRBV28	TRBJ2-7	many	ASSYTRTGDYEQY
TRBV27	TRBJ2-4	many	ASSFSGRQNIQY
TRBV27	TRBJ1-2	many	ASRFTGQANYGYT
TRBV12-3/TRBV12-4	TRBJ2-5	many	ASTQGSGVQETQY
TRBV20-1	TRBJ2-7	many	SAAGQTYEQY
TRBV20-1	TRBJ2-7	-	RALLAGGPEQY
TRBV7-3	TRBJ2-2	-	ASSSSAGGPTGELF
TRBV6-1	TRBJ2-7	-	ASTTYYEQY
TRBV28	TRBJ2-7	many	ASTRGGPTYEQY
TRBV4-2	TRBJ2-7	few	ASSQDLESSYEQY
TRBV29-1	TRBJ2-7	many	SVEVSGGVRLEQY
TRBV12-3/TRBV12-4	TRBJ2-5	many	ASSASPVETQY
TRBV11-1	TRBJ1-1	many	ASSLTENTEAF
TRBV28	TRBJ1-1	many	ASRYRDRVAEAF
TRBV7-2	TRBJ2-7	many	ASSRLAGTYEQY
TRBV2	TRBJ1-1	many	ASGDREMNTEAF
TRBV7-9	TRBJ2-7	many	ASSLSGLAQREQY
TRBV24-1	TRBJ2-2	few	ATSDFRDTGELF
TRBV6-2/TRBV6-3	TRBJ1-1	-	ASSGGQGRTEAF
TRBV4-1	TRBJ2-7	many	ASSQAGTYEQY
TRBV4-1	TRBJ1-1	many	ASSQNPGQVMNTEAF
TRBV5-1	TRBJ2-7	many	ASSHRLAGGPNENYEQY
TRBV7-2	TRBJ1-1	many	ASSLGGAMNTEAF
TRBV6-1	TRBJ1-2	-	ASSQTGEGYT
TRBV29-1	TRBJ1-1	many	SVRGTAKGEAF
TRBV28	TRBJ2-2	many	ASSLGRPGTGELF